This record looks at one T cell receptor beta chain sequence and its context. This record belongs to a study of blood T cell repertoires in COVID-19. On the study more broadly: Specimens from acute and convalescent COVID-19 originated in the United States, Italy and Spain. PBMCs, B-cell-depleted T cells, or T cells were the source of the cDNA or gDNA that made up the material.

How the authors handled the data: Counts of nucleated cells, estimated from reference gene primer amplification, were obtained. TCRdb's table, derived via immunoSEQ multiplex PCR, lists solely in-frame clones and lacks some. For V, J and clone size, that table is used; D and trimming come from the DNA. This sample has tens of thousands of clones; 75% to 85% occur once, and the top ten carry about 18%. CDR3 length: 15 amino acids. Germline V lookup: CDR1 SEHNR, CDR2 FQNEAQ (reference sequence). Trimming cost V 1 base and J 3 bases, with 9 bases left between them. V gene TRBV7-9 combines with J gene TRBJ2-2, with D perhaps TRBD1 (6 bases). The receptor comes from a human donor in a cohort sampled during active COVID-19. Sequences were obtained from peripheral blood. In nucleotides, the CDR3 is TGTGCCAGCAGCTTAGTGGACAGCGACACCGGGGAGCTGTTTTTT. As protein: CASSLVDSDTGELFF. Variable domain in full (rest from reference TRBV7-9 and TRBJ2-2): DTGVSQNPRHKITKRGQNVTFRCDPISEHNRLYWYRQTLGQGPEFLTYFQNEAQLEKSRLLSDRFSAERPKGSFSTLEIQRTEQGDSAMYLCASSLVDSDTGELFFGEGSRLTVL.